This record covers a single T cell receptor beta chain. The antigen remains unidentified. The library was made from cDNA and included unique molecular identifiers. TCRdb re-called the PCR reads through MiXCR, storing one row per CDR3 protein. The table has under 200,000 distinct CDR3 sequences, roughly 40% seen once. This sample is drawn from a study of post-analysis software for immune sequencing data. At the level of the study: There were relapsing-remitting, secondary progressive and progressive-relapsing multiple sclerosis among the disease courses included.

The germline gives CDR1 DFQATT, CDR2 SNEGSKA (reference sequence). The CDR3 extends over 13 amino acids. Overall study findings and caveats: The study found significantly lower normalized Chao1 diversity in multiple sclerosis patients than in controls. Same-batch samples co-clustered strongly by F measure.

Specimen: blood, collected after autologous hematopoietic stem cell transplantation. This rearrangement joins TRBV20-1 to TRBJ2-5; TRBD1 matches at 7 bases. The tail of the sequence fits TRBJ2-7 better, so the J call may be wrong. The sequence derives from a girl aged 5-17 years with multiple sclerosis. The CDR3 bases are TGCAGTGCTTGGGCCCTGCCAGGGGGCGAGCAGTACTTC. Its protein is CSAWALPGGEQYF.